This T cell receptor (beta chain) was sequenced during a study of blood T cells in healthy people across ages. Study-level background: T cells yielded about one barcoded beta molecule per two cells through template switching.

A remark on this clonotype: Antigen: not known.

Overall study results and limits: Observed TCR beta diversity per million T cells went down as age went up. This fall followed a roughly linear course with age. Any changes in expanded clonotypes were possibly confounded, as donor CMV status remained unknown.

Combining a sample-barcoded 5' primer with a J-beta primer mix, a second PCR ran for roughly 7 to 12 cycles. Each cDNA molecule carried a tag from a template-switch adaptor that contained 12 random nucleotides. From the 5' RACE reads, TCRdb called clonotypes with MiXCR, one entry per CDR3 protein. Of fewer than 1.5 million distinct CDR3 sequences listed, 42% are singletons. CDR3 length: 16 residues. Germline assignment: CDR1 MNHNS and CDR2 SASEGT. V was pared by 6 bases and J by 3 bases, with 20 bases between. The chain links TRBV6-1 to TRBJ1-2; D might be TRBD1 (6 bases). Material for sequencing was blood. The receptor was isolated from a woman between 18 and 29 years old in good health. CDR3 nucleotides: TGTGCCAGCAGACCCAGGGGACTCGGAGGGGACTATGGCTACACCTTC. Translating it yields CASRPRGLGGDYGYTF.